A selection of T cell receptor beta chains follows, all from one sample in a study of shared clonotypes between healthy human individuals. The data were produced by immunoSEQ multiplex PCR, yet TCRdb's version contains in-frame clones alone and is incomplete. This table holds about 2,500,000 clones, more than 90% found once. Sequenced sample: naive CD4+ T cells sorted from blood. These receptors came from a man aged 18 to 30 in good health. The conserved cysteine and the conserved F or W are not part of the CDR3 here. Each record gives: J gene, V gene, clone size, CDR3 protein. Where a row states a size, it is once, few, many or the class of an expanded clone; other rows omit it.

>TRBJ1-1|TRBV5-5|.
ASRLLGQWNTEAF
>TRBJ2-7|TRBV7-8|.
ASSRNRGEQY
>TRBJ2-5|TRBV11-2|.
ASSYRGGGLPAQETQY
>TRBJ2-4|TRBV18|.
ASSPSSGTPGRDIQY
>TRBJ2-3|TRBV7-3|.
ASSLIFADTQY
>TRBJ2-6|TRBV7-9|.
ASSLEPGANVLT
>TRBJ1-6|TRBV11-3|once
ASIRRQIRAAPLH
>TRBJ2-5|TRBV27|.
ASSSPHRGETQY
>TRBJ2-5|TRBV5-1|.
ASSSGLAGGQETQY
>TRBJ1-5|TRBV2|few
ASSAGQGQPQH
>TRBJ2-2|TRBV7-2|.
ASSPRDLNTGELF
>TRBJ2-3|TRBV4-2|.
ASSRKDRTDTQY
>TRBJ1-1|TRBV29-1|.
SVDDMNTEAF
>TRBJ2-7|TRBV12-2|.
ASRLARSDMTYEQY
>TRBJ2-3|TRBV20-1|.
SLAGVDTQY
>TRBJ1-1|TRBV30|.
AWTEASQAF
>TRBJ1-2|TRBV4-2|.
ASSQDIAGSYGYT
>TRBJ2-5|TRBV5-4|.
ASSLEGWETQY
>TRBJ1-1|TRBV6-1|.
ASRFSGGMNTEAF
>TRBJ1-2|TRBV18|.
ASRPGQGGLNYGYT
>TRBJ1-5|TRBV28|.
ASSPPNQPQH
>TRBJ2-3|TRBV30|.
ALGTDLGTDTQY
>TRBJ1-5|TRBV7-2|.
ASSPNWGEPQH
>TRBJ2-5|TRBV5-4|.
ASSTERGQETQY
>TRBJ1-6|TRBV5-6|.
ASSPVTGSPLH
>TRBJ2-5|TRBV7-2|.
ASSLAGGEGRIRETQY
>TRBJ2-3|TRBV5-8|.
ASSPWGGPDTQY
>TRBJ2-3|TRBV5-4|.
ASSIAGASTDTQY
>TRBJ2-3|TRBV5-1|.
ASSSGGRLTDTQY
>TRBJ2-7|TRBV6-5|.
ASSYSGSVLGREQY
>TRBJ2-3|TRBV13|.
ASSVSHRREITDTQY
>TRBJ2-3|TRBV7-3|.
ASSDYNSDTQY
>TRBJ2-7|TRBV27|.
ASSRYDREGSYEQY
>TRBJ2-5|TRBV5-4|.
ASSFDRGEETQY
>TRBJ2-3|TRBV5-1|.
ASSSQGGTDTQY
>TRBJ1-1|TRBV28|once
ASSPSSGNTEAF
>TRBJ1-1|TRBV30|.
AWSVLGGPLEAF
>TRBJ1-1|TRBV11-2|.
ASSWKQSGNTEAF
>TRBJ2-3|TRBV5-1|.
ASSLAGRRTDTQY
>TRBJ2-3|TRBV13|.
ASSLTASPTDTQY
>TRBJ2-5|TRBV11-2|once
ASSSGTGTSGRETQY
>TRBJ1-4|TRBV28|.
ASSLPTATNEKLF
>TRBJ2-2|TRBV18|.
ASSPPSGNTGELF
>TRBJ1-1|TRBV7-9|few
ASSLPQGTKTEAF
>TRBJ2-2|TRBV7-2|.
ASPNRGQELTGELF
>TRBJ2-3|TRBV19|.
ASSIGGRTDTQY
>TRBJ1-5|TRBV10-3|.
AISEGPGGGQPQH